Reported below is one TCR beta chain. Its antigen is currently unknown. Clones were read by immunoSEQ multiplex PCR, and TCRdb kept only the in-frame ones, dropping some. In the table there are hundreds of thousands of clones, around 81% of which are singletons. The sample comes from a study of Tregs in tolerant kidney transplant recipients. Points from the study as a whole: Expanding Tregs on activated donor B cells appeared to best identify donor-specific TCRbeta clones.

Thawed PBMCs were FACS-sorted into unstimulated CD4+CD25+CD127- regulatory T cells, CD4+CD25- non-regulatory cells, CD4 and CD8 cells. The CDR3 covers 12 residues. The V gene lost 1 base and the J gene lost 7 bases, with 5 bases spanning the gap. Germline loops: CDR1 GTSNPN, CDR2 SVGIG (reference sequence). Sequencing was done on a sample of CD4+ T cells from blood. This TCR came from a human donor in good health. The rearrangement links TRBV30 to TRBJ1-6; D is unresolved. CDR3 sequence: CAWSGRNSPLHF. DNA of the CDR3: TGTGCCTGGAGTGGAAGGAATTCACCCCTCCACTTT. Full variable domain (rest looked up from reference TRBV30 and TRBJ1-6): SQTIHQWPATLVQPVGSPLSLECTVEGTSNPNLYWYRQAAGRGLQLLFYSVGIGQISSEVPQNLSASRPQDRQFILSSKKLLLSDSGFYLCAWSGRNSPLHFGNGTRLTVT.